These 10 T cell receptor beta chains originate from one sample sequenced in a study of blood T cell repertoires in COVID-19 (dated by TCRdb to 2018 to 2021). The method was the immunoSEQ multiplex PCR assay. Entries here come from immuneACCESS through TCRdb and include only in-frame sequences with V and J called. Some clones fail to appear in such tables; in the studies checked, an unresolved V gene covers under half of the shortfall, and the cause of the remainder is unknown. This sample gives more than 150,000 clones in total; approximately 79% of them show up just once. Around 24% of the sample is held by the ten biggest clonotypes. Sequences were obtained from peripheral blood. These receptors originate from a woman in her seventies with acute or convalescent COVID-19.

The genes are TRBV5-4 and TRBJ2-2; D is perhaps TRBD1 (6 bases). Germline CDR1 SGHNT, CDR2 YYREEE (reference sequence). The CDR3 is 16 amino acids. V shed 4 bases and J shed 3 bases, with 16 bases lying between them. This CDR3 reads CASSPLGGGYTGELFF. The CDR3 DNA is TGTGCCAGCAGCCCATTAGGGGGTGGGTACACCGGGGAGCTGTTTTTT.

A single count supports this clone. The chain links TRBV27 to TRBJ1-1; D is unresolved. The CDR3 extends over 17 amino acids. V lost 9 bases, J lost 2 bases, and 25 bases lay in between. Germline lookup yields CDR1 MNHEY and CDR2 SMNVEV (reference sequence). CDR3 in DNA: TGTGCCAGTAGTCCTCGGCCTTACCTTACGACTAACACTGAAGCTTTCTTT. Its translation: CASSPRPYLTTNTEAFF.

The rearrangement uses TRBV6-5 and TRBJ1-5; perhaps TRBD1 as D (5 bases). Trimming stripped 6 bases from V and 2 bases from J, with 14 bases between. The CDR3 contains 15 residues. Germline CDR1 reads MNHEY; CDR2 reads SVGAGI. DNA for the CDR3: TGTGCCAGCAGCCCATCGACCAGGGGCAATCAGCCCCAGCATTTT. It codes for CASSPSTRGNQPQHF.

The CDR3 DNA reads as TGTGCCAGCAGTCCCCCGGGAAATACGCAGTATTTT. This translates into CASSPPGNTQYF. This chain joins TRBV12-3 or TRBV12-4 and TRBJ2-3, with a possible D match to TRBD2 (5 bases). V lost 5 bases to trimming and J lost 7 bases, with 10 bases between them. This CDR3 region has 12 residues.

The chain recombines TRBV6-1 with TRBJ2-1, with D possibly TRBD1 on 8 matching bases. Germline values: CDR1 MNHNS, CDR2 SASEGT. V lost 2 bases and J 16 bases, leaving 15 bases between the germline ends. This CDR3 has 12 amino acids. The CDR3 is CASSESGTGRFF. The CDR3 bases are TGTGCCAGCAGTGAAAGCGGGACAGGAAGATTCTTC.

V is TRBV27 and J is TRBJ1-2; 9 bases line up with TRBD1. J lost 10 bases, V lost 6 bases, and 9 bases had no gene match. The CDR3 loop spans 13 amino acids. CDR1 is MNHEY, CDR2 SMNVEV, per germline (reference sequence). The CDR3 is CASRGTGLSDYTF. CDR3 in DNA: TGTGCCAGCAGAGGGACAGGGTTGTCGGACTACACCTTC.

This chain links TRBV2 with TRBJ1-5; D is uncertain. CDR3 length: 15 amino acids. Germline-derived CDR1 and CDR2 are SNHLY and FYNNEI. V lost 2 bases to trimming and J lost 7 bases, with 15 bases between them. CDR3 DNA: TGTGCCAGCAGTGAACAGACACTTCAAAGCCAGCCCCAGCATTTT. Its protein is CASSEQTLQSQPQHF. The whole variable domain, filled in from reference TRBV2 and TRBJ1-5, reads EPEVTQTPSHQVTQMGQEVILRCVPISNHLYFYWYRQILGQKVEFLVSFYNNEISEKSEIFDDQFSVERPDGSNFTLKIRSTKLEDSAMYFCASSEQTLQSQPQHFGDGTRLSIL.

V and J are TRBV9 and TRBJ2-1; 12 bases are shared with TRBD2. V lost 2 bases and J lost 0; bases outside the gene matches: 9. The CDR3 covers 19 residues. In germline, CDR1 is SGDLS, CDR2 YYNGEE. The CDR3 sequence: CASSVGLAGPVSSYNEQFF. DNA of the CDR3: TGTGCCAGCAGCGTTGGACTAGCGGGACCCGTAAGCTCCTACAATGAGCAGTTCTTC. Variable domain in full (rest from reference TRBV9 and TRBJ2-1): DSGVTQTPKHLITATGQRVTLRCSPRSGDLSVYWYQQSLDQGLQFLIQYYNGEERAKGNILERFSAQQFPDLHSELNLSSLELGDSALYFCASSVGLAGPVSSYNEQFFGPGTRLTVL.

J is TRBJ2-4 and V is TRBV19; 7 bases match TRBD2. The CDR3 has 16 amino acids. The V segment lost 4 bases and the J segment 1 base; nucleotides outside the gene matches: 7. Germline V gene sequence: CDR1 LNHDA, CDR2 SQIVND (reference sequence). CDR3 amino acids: CASSKPGGEAKNIQYF. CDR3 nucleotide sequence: TGTGCCAGTAGTAAGCCTGGGGGGGAGGCCAAAAACATTCAGTACTTC. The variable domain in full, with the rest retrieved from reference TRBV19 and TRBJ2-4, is DGGITQSPKYLFRKEGQNVTLSCEQNLNHDAMYWYRQDPGQGLRLIYYSQIVNDFQKGDIAEGYSVSREKKESFPLTVTSAQKNPTAFYLCASSKPGGEAKNIQYFGAGTRLSVL.

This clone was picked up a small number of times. CDR3 nucleotides: TGCGCCAGCGCTACTAGCGGGAGGGCTGATACGCAGTATTTT. This sequence encodes CASATSGRADTQYF. V usage is TRBV5-1 and J usage is TRBJ2-3; TRBD2 matches 13 bases. J lost 6 bases, V lost 7 bases, and 5 bases had no gene match. The CDR3 is 14 residues long. CDR1 and CDR2 (germline): SGHRS, YFSETQ. Variable domain in full (rest from reference TRBV5-1 and TRBJ2-3): KAGVTQTPRYLIKTRGQQVTLSCSPISGHRSVSWYQQTPGQGLQFLFEYFSETQRNKGNFPGRFSGRQFSNSRSEMNVSTLELGDSALYLCASATSGRADTQYFGPGTRLTVL.